One and the same sample provided the 24 T cell receptor beta chains below, sequenced in a study listed by TCRdb under 2016. Libraries were made using RT-PCR. The sequencing machine was an Illumina MiSeq. TCRdb itself trimmed the public reads at Q25 with fastp, ran MiXCR and retained productive beta chains. Every distinct CDR3 protein forms one entry, paired with its most common genes and DNA. The sample table records 650,000 to 800,000 distinct CDR3 sequences; 13% to 15% of these occur just once. The ten biggest clones cover roughly 4% of the sample. Sample: memory CD4+ T cells from blood. Receptor source: a female donor in good health, serving as a healthy control.

This clonotype occurred a few times. CDR3 sequence: CASSLGGLQSPLHF. The CDR3 nucleotides read TGCGCCAGCAGCCTGGGAGGACTCCAGTCACCCCTCCACTTT. The chain joins TRBV4-3 to TRBJ1-6; unclear D gene. This CDR3 is 14 amino acids long. Germline CDR1 is LGHNA and CDR2 is YSLEER. V lost 4 bases, J lost 10 bases, and 14 bases lay in between.

This clonotype has a handful of counts. The chain links TRBV18 to TRBJ2-1; the D gene is possibly TRBD2 (6 bases). V shed 6 bases and J shed 5 bases, with 14 bases lying between them. CDR3 length equals 14 residues. The germline V gene has CDR1 KGHSH and CDR2 LQKENI. The CDR3 spells CASSWEEWDNEQFF. CDR3 sequence (DNA): TGTGCCAGCTCGTGGGAGGAATGGGACAATGAGCAGTTCTTC.

The V call is TRBV7-9, the J call TRBJ2-3, with 7 bases identical to TRBD2. Germline values: CDR1 SEHNR, CDR2 FQNEAQ (reference sequence). The trim removed 6 bases at V and 0 bases at J, leaving 6 bases unmatched. This CDR3 is 15 amino acids long. CDR3 amino acids: CASRFSGRSTDTQYF. The CDR3 coding sequence is TGTGCCAGCAGATTTAGCGGGCGGAGCACAGATACGCAGTATTTT.

In its sample, this clonotype was seen many times. The chain employs TRBV6-2 or TRBV6-3 and TRBJ2-7; 7 bases line up with TRBD2. The length of the CDR3 is 16 residues. The J segment lost 0 bases and the V segment lost 2 bases, leaving 7 bases of the junction unmatched. CDR1 is MNHEY and CDR2 is SVGEGT in the germline V gene. This CDR3 is CASSYPRGGSSYEQYF. The CDR3 DNA reads as TGTGCCAGCAGTTACCCCCGGGGAGGGTCCTCCTACGAGCAGTACTTC.

The chain recombines TRBV6-6 with TRBJ2-2; 13 nucleotides match TRBD2. The V gene end was trimmed by 4 bases and the J gene end by 2 bases; junction bases not matched to a gene: 16. This CDR3 spans 21 amino acids. Germline V gene lookup returns CDR1 MNHNY and CDR2 SVGAGI (reference sequence). In DNA, the CDR3 is TGTGCCAGCAGTTTCTACACCCTTTCGACTAGCGGGAGGTCCAACACCGGGGAGCTGTTTTTT. It yields the protein CASSFYTLSTSGRSNTGELFF.

This clonotype was recorded at least ten times. This chain connects TRBV5-1 to TRBJ1-2, with TRBD1 identical over 8 bases. Germline CDR1 SGHRS, CDR2 YFSETQ. This CDR3 region has 14 residues. The J segment lost 5 bases and the V segment lost 1 base, leaving 4 bases of the junction unmatched. The CDR3 loop reads CASSLMQGAYGYTF. DNA for the CDR3: TGCGCCAGCAGCTTGATGCAGGGGGCTTATGGCTACACCTTC.

The V and J genes are TRBV7-9 and TRBJ2-4; D is ambiguous. Germline V CDR1 and CDR2: SEHNR, FQNEAQ (reference sequence). The CDR3 sequence is 15 residues long. Deletions cut 1 base from V and 5 bases from J, with 12 bases between. In nucleotides, the CDR3 is TGTGCCAGCAGCTTAGGGCCAGTACCTGAAAACATTCAGTACTTC. Its translation is CASSLGPVPENIQYF.

This clonotype was observed many times. The chain has TRBV27 and TRBJ2-7; no clear D gene. The ends were cut back, 6 bases at V and 5 bases at J, with 11 bases in the middle. The CDR3 sequence is 12 residues long. The germline V gene encodes CDR1 MNHEY and CDR2 SMNVEV (reference sequence). For the CDR3, the DNA is TGTGCCAGCAGCTCTCTTAGAGACGAGCAGTACTTC. This codes for CASSSLRDEQYF.

This clonotype was counted many times. This chain joins TRBV27 and TRBJ2-6, with D possibly matching TRBD1 (6 bases). Per the germline V gene, CDR1 is MNHEY and CDR2 is SMNVEV (reference sequence). This CDR3 is 17 amino acids long. V dropped 7 bases and J dropped 0 bases, with 16 bases sitting between them. CDR3 region: CASNTQGFPSGANVLTF. The DNA of the CDR3 is TGTGCCAGCAACACCCAGGGGTTCCCCTCTGGGGCCAACGTCCTGACTTTC.

This clonotype was observed many times. CDR3 in DNA: TGCAGTGCCGGAAGGACAGCGCACTATGGCTACACCTTC. This translates into CSAGRTAHYGYTF. The chain recombines TRBV20-1 with TRBJ1-2, with a weak D call TRBD1 (6 bases). Germline CDR1 DFQATT, CDR2 SNEGSKA (reference sequence). The CDR3 sequence is 13 residues long. Deletions cut 6 bases from V and 3 bases from J, with 14 bases between.

CDR3 coding DNA: TGTGCCAGCAGTTTGGGGGGGACAGGGAGTACAAAAACTGAAGCTTTCTTT. Encoded protein: CASSLGGTGSTKTEAFF. The V and J genes are TRBV28 and TRBJ1-1; 9 positions agree with TRBD1. The CDR3 runs 17 residues. V gave up 3 bases and J gave up 5 bases; unmatched junction bases: 13. Per the germline V gene, CDR1 is MDHEN and CDR2 is SYDVKM.

The chain links TRBV20-1 to TRBJ1-5; 10 nucleotides match TRBD1. The CDR3 covers 14 residues. Germline CDR1 is DFQATT and CDR2 is SNEGSKA (reference sequence). V lost 3 bases and J lost 6; bases outside the gene matches: 5. CDR3 bases: TGCAGTGCTAGTCCCGGACAGGGGGGTCAGCCCCAGCATTTT. The encoded protein is CSASPGQGGQPQHF.

In this sample, this clonotype turned up many times. The rearrangement joins TRBV28 to TRBJ1-5; no clear D. V was clipped by 10 bases and J by 0 bases, with 16 bases between them. CDR1 and CDR2 (germline): MDHEN, SYDVKM. CDR3 size: 15 residues. DNA for the CDR3: TGTGCCACCGTACTCGGTCGGAATAGCAATCAGCCCCAGCATTTT. Residues: CATVLGRNSNQPQHF.

The V call is TRBV7-2, the J call TRBJ2-7; D is unresolved. Germline lookup yields CDR1 SGHTA and CDR2 FQGNSA. This CDR3 has 17 amino acids. V shed 5 bases and J shed 0 bases, with 20 bases lying between them. The CDR3 sequence is CASSLRGLGPSSYEQYF. The DNA for the CDR3 is TGTGCCAGCAGCCTCCGCGGATTAGGGCCAAGCTCCTACGAGCAGTACTTC.

CDR3 region: CASREGALNTEAFF. In nucleotides, the CDR3 is TGTGCCAGCAGAGAGGGGGCTTTGAACACTGAAGCTTTCTTT. This sequence joins TRBV6-1 and TRBJ1-1; TRBD1 matches at 7 bases. V was clipped by 6 bases and J by 0 bases; unmatched bases: 4. This CDR3 contains 14 residues. In germline, CDR1 is MNHNS, CDR2 SASEGT.

V usage is TRBV24-1 and J usage is TRBJ1-5; 7 nucleotides align to TRBD1. The CDR3 extends over 15 amino acids. The ends lost 5 bases at V and 4 bases at J; junction bases unmatched: 7. The V gene's germline CDR1 is KGHDR and CDR2 SFDVKD. CDR3 residues: CATSGRSTGNQPQHF. Written as DNA, the CDR3 is TGTGCCACCAGTGGTCGATCGACAGGGAATCAGCCCCAGCATTTT.

The chain combines TRBV7-2 with TRBJ1-4; weak D call: TRBD1 (5 bases). CDR1 is SGHTA, CDR2 FQGNSA, per germline. The germline V and J ends were trimmed by 1 base and 7 bases, with 10 bases remaining between them. The CDR3 sequence is 14 residues long. The CDR3 reads CASSLDWGVEKLFF. The CDR3 bases are TGTGCCAGCAGCTTAGATTGGGGGGTTGAAAAACTGTTTTTT.

This clonotype was seen a handful of times. The genes are TRBV6-2 or TRBV6-3 and TRBJ1-1; no reliable D call. The germline V and J ends were trimmed by 6 bases and 5 bases, with 10 bases remaining between them. The length of the CDR3 is 12 residues. CDR1 is MNHEY, CDR2 SVGEGT, per germline. This chain's CDR3 is CASSSVGTEAFF. The DNA of the CDR3 is TGTGCCAGCAGCTCCGTAGGTACTGAAGCTTTCTTT.

The genes are TRBV24-1 and TRBJ2-5; D tentatively reads TRBD1 or TRBD2 (5 bases each). CDR3 length equals 17 residues. CDR1 and CDR2 (germline): KGHDR, SFDVKD. The ends were cut back, 3 bases at V and 7 bases at J, with 23 bases in the middle. The DNA for the CDR3 is TGTGCCACCAGTGATCCCACGGGGCTAGCTCCTTCGGGGACCCAGTACTTC. Protein product: CATSDPTGLAPSGTQYF.

This clonotype was observed a handful of times. The chain joins TRBV7-2 to TRBJ2-3; 8 positions agree with TRBD2. Germline CDR1 is SGHTA and CDR2 is FQGNSA. This CDR3 has 16 amino acids. The J segment lost 4 bases and the V segment lost 5 bases, leaving 11 bases of the junction unmatched. The CDR3 DNA reads TGTGCCAGCAGCCTAAAACGGGGGGGCCTCGCAGATACGCAGTATTTT. Translating it yields CASSLKRGGLADTQYF.

This clonotype has at least ten counts. The chain is built from TRBV6-5 and TRBJ1-6; D remains ambiguous. From germline, CDR1 is MNHEY and CDR2 SVGAGI. The CDR3 length is 13 residues. Trimming shortened V by 7 bases and J by 10 bases, and 14 bases separated the two germline ends. The CDR3 region has the DNA TGTGCCAGCAAGGTGGAGGGTGAGTCACCCCTCCACTTT. Its protein product is CASKVEGESPLHF.

A few counts support this clonotype. The chain couples TRBV15 to TRBJ1-5; 7 nucleotides agree with TRBD1. There are 16 residues in the CDR3. The germline gives CDR1 LNHNV, CDR2 YYDKDF (reference sequence). V was clipped by 3 bases and J by 0 bases; unmatched bases: 5. CDR3 in amino acids: CATSSRRGHSNQPQHF. The CDR3 DNA sequence: TGTGCCACCAGCAGTAGAAGGGGGCATAGCAATCAGCCCCAGCATTTT.

This chain connects TRBV5-5 to TRBJ1-2; D ambiguous. The CDR3 spans 13 residues. Germline values: CDR1 SGHKS, CDR2 YYEKEE (reference sequence). V was pared by 0 bases and J by 2 bases, with 5 bases between. The CDR3 DNA reads TGTGCCAGCAGCTTGGTCTGGAACTATGGCTACACCTTC. Protein product: CASSLVWNYGYTF.

This clonotype was observed a few times. The rearrangement uses TRBV6-6 and TRBJ1-2; TRBD1 might be the D (6 bases). The germline CDR1 and CDR2 sequences are MNHNY and SVGAGI (reference sequence). This CDR3 region has 14 residues. With 5 bases removed from V and 8 bases from J, the gap between germline ends came to 18 bases. CDR3 sequence reads: CASSQRGGSGGYTF. The CDR3 nucleotides read TGTGCCAGCAGTCAAAGGGGGGGGTCGGGAGGCTACACCTTC.